This T cell receptor (beta chain) was obtained from a study of T-cell reconstitution after alpha-beta-depleted transplantation in children. The study, taken as a whole, reports: Roughly two months post-transplant, alpha-beta T cells reportedly originated from several hundred graft clones that had expanded. T-cell counts and diversity at one year following transplant were attributed mainly to newly produced T cells. Some patients owed their high day-60 TCRbeta diversity to surviving recipient T cells and thymic progenitors.

About this clonotype: The antigen remains unidentified.

V was clipped by 8 bases and J by 4 bases; unmatched bases: 8. CDR3 size: 13 residues. CDR1 and CDR2 (germline): DFQATT, SNEGSKA (reference sequence). It was with unique molecular identifiers that the TCRbeta library was prepared. TCRdb re-analysed the PCR reads in MiXCR, keeping a single row per CDR3 protein. The sample lists a few hundred thousand distinct CDR3 sequences, 20% to 30% occurring once. This receptor was taken from a female patient aged 2 to 10 who had a stem cell transplant for congenital amegakaryocytic thrombocytopenia, so the T cells may come from the graft donor. The chain couples TRBV20-1 to TRBJ2-3; TRBD1 aligns across 8 bases. Sample: PBMCs, mostly from graft donor cells, taken 360 days after TCRalphabeta/CD19-depleted stem cell transplant. CDR3 protein: CSKIRGPADTQYF. In nucleotides, the CDR3 is TGCAGTAAAATCAGGGGGCCCGCAGATACGCAGTATTTT.